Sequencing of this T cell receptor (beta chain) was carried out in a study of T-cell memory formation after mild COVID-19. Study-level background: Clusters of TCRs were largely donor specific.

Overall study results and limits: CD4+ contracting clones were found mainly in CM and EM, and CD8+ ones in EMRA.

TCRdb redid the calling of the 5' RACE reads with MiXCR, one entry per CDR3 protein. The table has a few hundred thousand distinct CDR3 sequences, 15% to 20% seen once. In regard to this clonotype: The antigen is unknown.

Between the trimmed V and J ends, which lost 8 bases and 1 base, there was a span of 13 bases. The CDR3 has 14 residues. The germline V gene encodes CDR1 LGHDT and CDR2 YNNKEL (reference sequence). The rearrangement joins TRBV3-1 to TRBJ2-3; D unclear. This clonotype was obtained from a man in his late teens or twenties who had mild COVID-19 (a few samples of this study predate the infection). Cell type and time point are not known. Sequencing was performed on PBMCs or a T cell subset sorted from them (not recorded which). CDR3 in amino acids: CASESIRGTDTQYF. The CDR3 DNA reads TGTGCCAGCGAGTCCATTCGGGGCACAGATACGCAGTATTTT.